These 2 T cell receptor beta chains originate from one sample sequenced in a study of shared clonotypes between healthy human individuals. Generated by immunoSEQ multiplex PCR, the TCRdb table keeps only in-frame clones and is missing some. The sample has approximately 500,000 clones, about 96% seen once. The sample consisted of naive CD4+ T cells sorted from blood. The subset: CD45RA+ positively selected. Source of these receptors: a woman in her 30s in good health.

The genes are TRBV28 and TRBJ2-7, with D perhaps TRBD1 (5 bases). The CDR3 covers 13 residues. V was cut by 11 bases and J by 2 bases, with 16 bases left in between. The germline gives CDR1 MDHEN, CDR2 SYDVKM. CDR3 amino acids: CAPNGQLTYEQYF. As DNA, the CDR3 is TGTGCCCCCAACGGACAACTAACCTACGAGCAGTACTTC.

The chain links TRBV6-5 to TRBJ1-3; D is undetermined. The ends were cut back, 0 bases at V and 7 bases at J, with 13 bases in the middle. CDR3 length equals 15 residues. The germline V gene encodes CDR1 MNHEY and CDR2 SVGAGI. The CDR3 nucleotides are TGTGCCAGCAGTTACTCGACGGGATCATTGAACACCATATATTTT. It codes for CASSYSTGSLNTIYF.